The text below deals with one T cell receptor beta chain. Its antigen remains unidentified. J was trimmed by 8 bases and V by 4 bases; bases with no gene match: 10. Germline V gene lookup returns CDR1 LGHNA and CDR2 YSLEER. This CDR3 spans 16 amino acids. The data stem from a study of blood T cells in healthy people across ages. Study-level results: CMV status of donors was not determined, possibly confounding expanded clonotype changes.

Through a sample-barcoded 5' primer and a J-beta primer mix, a second PCR was run for roughly 6 to 11 cycles. In TCRdb, the 5' RACE reads were re-called with MiXCR into one record per CDR3 protein. Here the sample spans over 1,200,000 distinct CDR3 sequences, around 59% being singletons. The receptor's source is a man aged 18 to 30 in good health. What was sequenced was blood. This chain connects TRBV4-3 to TRBJ1-4, with 10 positions matching TRBD1. CDR3 in amino acids: CASSRSAGQGYEKLFF. In DNA, the CDR3 is TGCGCCAGCAGCCGGTCCGCGGGACAGGGGTACGAAAAACTGTTTTTT.